This passage covers 21 T cell receptor beta chains from one sample sequenced in a study of T-cell memory formation after mild COVID-19. Each CDR3 protein gets one entry after TCRdb re-called the 5' RACE reads with MiXCR. The sample contains 380,000 or so distinct CDR3 sequences, approximately 14% of which appear only once. The material sequenced was PBMCs or a T cell subset sorted from them (not recorded which). The receptors shown here come from a man younger than 35 who had mild COVID-19 (a few samples of this study predate the infection). Cell type and time point are not known.

The chain links TRBV19 to TRBJ1-1; TRBD1 agrees at 7 bases. There are 15 residues in the CDR3. Germline V gene sequence: CDR1 LNHDA, CDR2 SQIVND (reference sequence). J gave up 1 base and V 2 bases, and 4 bases lay outside the gene matches. The DNA of the CDR3 is TGTGCCAGTAGTATATCAGGGGGAACGAACACTGAAGCTTTCTTT. Amino acid sequence: CASSISGGTNTEAFF.

The chain carries TRBV9 and TRBJ2-3; 10 positions agree with TRBD2. The CDR3 runs 15 residues. The germline CDR1 and CDR2 sequences are SGDLS and YYNGEE. The V segment lost 6 bases and the J segment 3 bases; nucleotides outside the gene matches: 7. CDR3 loop: CASNEAGGVTDTQYF. The CDR3 DNA follows: TGTGCCAGCAACGAAGCGGGGGGGGTGACAGATACGCAGTATTTT.

This clonotype was seen many times. V usage is TRBV24-1 and J usage is TRBJ2-1, with 7 bases fitting TRBD2. The CDR3 extends over 13 amino acids. Germline V gene data show CDR1 as KGHDR and CDR2 as SFDVKD. Trimming took 10 bases from V and 6 from J; bases not matched to a gene: 8. CDR3 nucleotides: TGTGCCACAGAACCCCCGGGGGGCAATGAGCAGTTCTTC. Its translation is CATEPPGGNEQFF.

This clonotype turned up a few times. The chain joins TRBV7-2 to TRBJ2-7; D remains unclear. Germline V gives CDR1 SGHTA, CDR2 FQGNSA. The V gene lost 5 bases and the J gene lost 4 bases, with 12 bases spanning the gap. The CDR3 runs to 13 residues. Written as DNA, the CDR3 is TGTGCCAGCAGCCCTGCACCCACTTACGAGCAGTACGTC. Protein product: CASSPAPTYEQYV.

The V call is TRBV29-1, the J call TRBJ2-1; 7 bases agree with TRBD1. Germline-derived CDR1 and CDR2 are SQVTM and ANQGSEA. This CDR3 comprises 14 residues. Trimming cost V 6 bases and J 2 bases; bases outside gene matches: 7. Here the CDR3 DNA reads TGCAGCGTGGGATGGCAGGGGGCCTACAATGAGCAGTTCTTC. Translated: CSVGWQGAYNEQFF.

This clonotype was seen more than once but under ten times. The genes are TRBV30 and TRBJ2-1; TRBD2 is a possible D gene (7 bases). V was trimmed by 5 bases and J by 8 bases, leaving 19 bases between them. The CDR3 covers 14 residues. Looked up from germline, CDR1 is GTSNPN and CDR2 is SVGIG (reference sequence). CDR3 in amino acids: CAWLQTGGRDEQFF. CDR3 nucleotide sequence: TGTGCCTGGCTCCAGACGGGGGGCAGGGATGAGCAGTTCTTC.

The V call is TRBV7-2, the J call TRBJ2-3; 7 bases are shared with TRBD2. The germline V gene has CDR1 SGHTA and CDR2 FQGNSA. The CDR3 totals 21 residues. The V segment lost 3 bases and the J segment 3 bases; nucleotides outside the gene matches: 24. CDR3 amino acids: CASSFERLKWVGRGRTDTQYF. The CDR3 DNA follows: TGTGCCAGCAGCTTCGAGCGTCTTAAGTGGGTTGGGCGGGGGAGAACAGATACGCAGTATTTT.

This clonotype was seen more than once but under ten times. This chain joins TRBV9 and TRBJ1-6, with D perhaps TRBD1 (6 bases). This CDR3 is built from 14 residues. Germline V lookup: CDR1 SGDLS, CDR2 YYNGEE. Trimming cost V 2 bases and J 9 bases, with 12 bases left between them. This chain's CDR3 is CASSVDYRASPLHF. In DNA, the CDR3 is TGTGCCAGCAGCGTTGATTACAGGGCTTCACCCCTCCACTTT.

This clonotype was counted only a few times. This chain links TRBV6-2 or TRBV6-3 with TRBJ2-7; perhaps D is TRBD1 or TRBD2 (5 bases each). Trimming left V 5 bases short and J 6 bases short, with 11 bases between. In germline, CDR1 is MNHEY, CDR2 SVGEGT. The CDR3 is made up of 12 amino acids. For the CDR3, the DNA is TGTGCCAGCAGTCCCCAAGGGACCGAGCAGTACGTC. Translated, it gives CASSPQGTEQYV.

The chain recombines TRBV29-1 with TRBJ2-1; TRBD2 matches at 11 bases. The CDR3 runs 16 residues. CDR1 is SQVTM and CDR2 is ANQGSEA in the germline V gene. V was clipped by 7 bases and J by 4 bases; unmatched bases: 12. The CDR3 region has the DNA TGCAGCGGAATCCTAGCGGGAGGATCTTTATACAATGAGCAGTTCTTC. This translates into CSGILAGGSLYNEQFF.

In this sample, this clonotype turned up many times. The chain combines TRBV6-5 with TRBJ2-5; 8 nucleotides match TRBD1. Germline V lookup: CDR1 MNHEY, CDR2 SVGAGI. Losses at the gene ends were 6 bases for V and 2 bases for J; bases not matched to a gene: 8. This CDR3 spans 15 amino acids. The CDR3 bases are TGTGCCAGCAGCCGTCGCGGGACAGGACAAGAGACCCAGTACTTC. Protein sequence: CASSRRGTGQETQYF.

The chain employs TRBV6-6 and TRBJ1-3; D not resolved. Germline CDR1 and CDR2: MNHNY and SVGAGI (reference sequence). V shed 9 bases and J shed 0 bases, with 21 bases lying between them. This CDR3 is built from 17 residues. The CDR3 reads CASTYDGDWVSGNTIYF. CDR3 in DNA: TGTGCCAGTACCTACGACGGGGATTGGGTCTCTGGAAACACCATATATTTT.

This rearrangement joins TRBV12-5 to TRBJ2-2; D unclear. The CDR3 has 11 residues. Germline assignment: CDR1 LGHNT and CDR2 FRNRAP. Trimming removed 6 bases from V and 6 bases from J, with 5 bases in between. CDR3 nucleotide sequence: TGTGCTAGTGGACCCCCCGGGGAGCTGTTTTTT. Its protein product is CASGPPGELFF. The full variable domain, completed using reference TRBV12-5 and TRBJ2-2, is DARVTQTPRHKVTEMGQEVTMRCQPILGHNTVFWYRQTMMQGLELLAYFRNRAPLDDSGMPKDRFSAEMPDATLATLKIQPSEPRDSAVYFCASGPPGELFFGEGSRLTVL.

The CDR3 spells CASSELGQSLTYEQYF. As DNA, the CDR3 is TGTGCCAGCAGTGAATTAGGACAGTCCCTTACCTACGAGCAGTACTTC. V is TRBV6-1 and J is TRBJ2-7, with D perhaps matching TRBD1 (6 bases). V lost 2 bases to trimming and J lost 2 bases, with 16 bases between them. CDR1 is MNHNS, CDR2 SASEGT, per germline. The CDR3 length is 16 residues.

The CDR3 DNA follows: TGCAGTGCTAGGAAATCGACAGGGAGGACAGATACGCAGTATTTT. It is translated as CSARKSTGRTDTQYF. J is TRBJ2-3 and V is TRBV20-1, with D possibly matching TRBD1 (7 bases). The ends were cut back, 3 bases at V and 3 bases at J, with 16 bases in the middle. This CDR3 has 15 residues. Germline V gene sequence: CDR1 DFQATT, CDR2 SNEGSKA (reference sequence).

This clonotype was counted a few times. The chain has TRBV7-2 and TRBJ2-1; D is unresolved. Germline V gives CDR1 SGHTA, CDR2 FQGNSA. V was shortened by 5 bases and J by 7 bases, with 12 bases between the two germline ends. The CDR3 has 13 amino acids. The CDR3 bases are TGTGCCAGCAGCCCAGGCCCCCGGAATGAGCAGTTCTTC. Amino acids: CASSPGPRNEQFF.

A few counts support this clonotype. The rearrangement joins TRBV6-2 or TRBV6-3 to TRBJ2-1, with D perhaps TRBD2 (5 bases). Germline CDR1 MNHEY, CDR2 SVGEGT. Trimming took off 6 bases at V and 9 bases at J, with 12 bases between the two ends. The CDR3 extends over 12 amino acids. The CDR3 loop reads CASSQREREQFF. CDR3 coding DNA: TGTGCCAGCAGCCAAAGGGAGCGTGAGCAGTTCTTC.

This clonotype came up many times. The V gene is TRBV21-1, the J gene TRBJ2-7; the D call of TRBD1 is as the table states it, not checked on the DNA. TRBV21-1 represents a pseudogene. This CDR3 region has 16 residues. Here the CDR3 reads CASSGGHRGSSYEQYV. The CDR3 coding sequence is TGTGCCAGCAGCGGGGGACACCGGGGAAGCTCCTACGAGCAGTACGTC.

This clonotype was seen a handful of times. The V gene is TRBV4-3, the J gene TRBJ1-3; weak D call: TRBD1 (5 bases). V was shortened by 5 bases and J by 0 bases, with 17 bases between the two germline ends. The germline gives CDR1 LGHNA, CDR2 YSLEER. The CDR3 extends over 17 amino acids. This chain's CDR3 is CASSLESGGSSGNTIYF. In DNA, the CDR3 is TGCGCCAGCAGCTTAGAGTCCGGGGGAAGCTCTGGAAACACCATATATTTT.

This chain connects TRBV7-9 to TRBJ2-3; a possible D gene is TRBD2 (5 bases). V gave up 5 bases and J gave up 10 bases, with 13 bases separating them. Germline values: CDR1 SEHNR, CDR2 FQNEAQ (reference sequence). The CDR3 runs 12 residues. CDR3 amino acids: CASSTRTGAQYF. CDR3 nucleotide sequence: TGTGCCAGCAGCACCCGGACCGGGGCGCAGTATTTT.

The V gene is TRBV5-6, the J gene TRBJ1-2; TRBD1 agrees at 8 bases. Germline assignment: CDR1 SGHDT and CDR2 YYEEEE. CDR3 length equals 15 residues. V shed 0 bases, J shed 4 bases, and the junction held 5 bases outside the gene matches. This chain's CDR3 is CASSLGDRNPYGYTF. Here the CDR3 DNA reads TGTGCCAGCAGCTTGGGGGACAGGAACCCCTATGGCTACACCTTC. Full variable domain (remainder filled in from reference TRBV5-6 and TRBJ1-2): DAGVTQSPTHLIKTRGQQVTLRCSPKSGHDTVSWYQQALGQGPQFIFQYYEEEERQRGNFPDRFSGHQFPNYSSELNVNALLLGDSALYLCASSLGDRNPYGYTFGSGTRLTVV.